These 30 T cell receptor beta chains were sequenced from one sample in a study of blood T cell repertoires in COVID-19. Method: immunoSEQ multiplex PCR; TCRdb's copy keeps in-frame clones and lacks some. Among 60,000 to 65,000 clones, roughly 68% were seen once, and the ten largest hold 28%. The specimen was peripheral blood. The receptors stem from an elderly woman with acute or convalescent COVID-19.

The chain uses TRBV24-1 and TRBJ2-1, with 11 bases lining up with TRBD2. Trimming removed 5 bases from V and 5 bases from J; junction bases left unmatched: 10. CDR1 is KGHDR and CDR2 is SFDVKD in the germline V gene. The CDR3 is 17 amino acids. The CDR3 bases are TGTGCCACCAGTGTCCCTTTAGCGGGAGGGAACGACAATGAGCAGTTCTTC. It is translated as CATSVPLAGGNDNEQFF.

The chain combines TRBV5-4 with TRBJ2-1; D call uncertain. The germline V gene encodes CDR1 SGHNT and CDR2 YYREEE (reference sequence). The CDR3 runs 12 residues. Trimming took off 0 bases at V and 9 bases at J, with 7 bases between the two ends. CDR3 nucleotides: TGTGCCAGCAGCTTGGTCGGGTCTGAGCAGTTCTTC. Translated, it gives CASSLVGSEQFF.

The chain couples TRBV19 to TRBJ1-6, with 8 bases fitting TRBD1. Losses at the gene ends were 6 bases for V and 10 bases for J; bases not matched to a gene: 8. Germline CDR1 reads LNHDA; CDR2 reads SQIVND (reference sequence). This CDR3 spans 14 amino acids. CDR3 sequence: CASRRGQGGSPLHF. For the CDR3, the DNA is TGTGCCAGTAGGCGAGGACAGGGAGGATCACCCCTCCACTTT.

This chain connects TRBV5-1 to TRBJ2-5; 7 nucleotides line up with TRBD2. The germline gives CDR1 SGHRS, CDR2 YFSETQ. The CDR3 is made up of 14 amino acids. The V and J ends lost 3 bases and 6 bases, in that order; junction bases with no gene match: 8. The CDR3 spells CASSYPGRGQTQYF. The CDR3 nucleotides are TGCGCCAGCAGCTACCCGGGGAGGGGACAGACCCAGTACTTC.

This chain uses TRBV28 with TRBJ1-2; 8 bases line up with TRBD1. The length of the CDR3 is 14 residues. The germline V gene has CDR1 MDHEN and CDR2 SYDVKM. V lost 5 bases to trimming and J lost 4 bases; unmatched junction nucleotides: 6. The CDR3 here is CASSDEGQVYGYTF. The CDR3 DNA follows: TGTGCCAGCAGTGACGAGGGACAGGTCTATGGCTACACCTTC.

Only one count was recorded for this clone. V is TRBV6-5 and J is TRBJ2-3, with a possible D match to TRBD1 (5 bases). Between the trimmed V and J ends, which lost 10 bases and 6 bases, there was a span of 14 bases. Per the germline V gene, CDR1 is MNHEY and CDR2 is SVGAGI. The CDR3 has 12 amino acids. The CDR3 nucleotides read TGTGCCACCGGGTTAAGGGGTGATACGCAGTATTTT. This encodes CATGLRGDTQYF.

This clone turned up a few times. This chain links TRBV19 with TRBJ2-7, with TRBD2 identical over 11 bases. The CDR3 has 16 residues. V shed 1 base, J shed 3 bases, and the junction held 5 bases outside the gene matches. Looked up from germline, CDR1 is LNHDA and CDR2 is SQIVND (reference sequence). CDR3 nucleotides: TGTGCCAGTAGTATAGTAGCGGGAGGGCCGGTCTACGAGCAGTACTTC. It yields the protein CASSIVAGGPVYEQYF.

This chain links TRBV27 with TRBJ2-2, with 10 bases that match TRBD1. The CDR3 is 18 residues long. Germline V gene lookup returns CDR1 MNHEY and CDR2 SMNVEV (reference sequence). The V segment lost 7 bases and the J segment 5 bases; nucleotides outside the gene matches: 16. CDR3 loop: CASKLTGGAKKRTGELFF. The CDR3 nucleotides are TGTGCCAGCAAGCTGACAGGGGGCGCGAAAAAACGAACCGGGGAGCTGTTTTTT.

This clone was picked up one time. This chain joins TRBV29-1 and TRBJ2-7; 8 bases map to TRBD2. The V gene end was trimmed by 6 bases and the J gene end by 4 bases; junction bases not matched to a gene: 8. This CDR3 is 13 amino acids long. CDR1 and CDR2 (germline): SQVTM, ANQGSEA. In DNA, the CDR3 is TGCAGCGTCTGGACTAGCCCAACTTACGAGCAGTACTTC. This encodes CSVWTSPTYEQYF.

This clone was recorded a few times. The rearrangement links TRBV28 to TRBJ1-1; D might be TRBD1 (5 bases). Trimming removed 2 bases at V and 1 base at J, with 5 bases between. CDR3 size: 13 residues. Germline V gene lookup returns CDR1 MDHEN and CDR2 SYDVKM. The CDR3 loop reads CASSLDRNTEAFF. DNA of the CDR3: TGTGCCAGCAGTTTAGACAGGAACACTGAAGCTTTCTTT.

This clone was counted between two and nine times. The gene calls are TRBV11-3 and TRBJ1-1; a possible D gene is TRBD1 (6 bases). The V and J ends lost 2 bases and 2 bases respectively, with 15 bases between them. There are 16 residues in the CDR3. Germline V lookup: CDR1 SGHNT, CDR2 YENEEA. CDR3 loop: CASSLRGGKGNTEAFF. DNA for the CDR3: TGTGCCAGCAGCTTAAGGGGGGGGAAAGGCAACACTGAAGCTTTCTTT. Using reference TRBV11-3 and TRBJ1-1 for the parts outside the CDR3, the full variable domain is EAGVVQSPRYKIIEKKQPVAFWCNPISGHNTLYWYLQNLGQGPELLIRYENEEAVDDSQLPKDRFSAERLKGVDSTLKIQPAELGDSAVYLCASSLRGGKGNTEAFFGQGTRLTVV.

The CDR3 sequence: CASRLGVNTEAFF. CDR3 nucleotide sequence: TGCGCCAGCAGGCTCGGGGTGAACACTGAAGCTTTCTTT. The chain carries TRBV5-1 and TRBJ1-1; D gene ambiguous. CDR1 and CDR2 from the germline V gene are SGHRS and YFSETQ. Trimming stripped 5 bases from V and 0 bases from J, with 8 bases between. This CDR3 has 13 residues.

The chain carries TRBV5-1 and TRBJ1-1; D remains unclear. This CDR3 spans 14 amino acids. CDR1 and CDR2 (germline): SGHRS, YFSETQ. Trimming pared 0 bases from V and 1 base from J, leaving 7 bases between. CDR3 coding DNA: TGCGCCAGCAGCTTGGTGGCTCAGAACACTGAAGCTTTCTTT. Translation: CASSLVAQNTEAFF.

The chain carries TRBV12-3 or TRBV12-4 and TRBJ1-5; a weak D match, TRBD1 (6 bases). The CDR3 loop spans 13 amino acids. Trimming removed 3 bases from V and 4 bases from J, with 7 bases in between. The CDR3 region is CASSFQGNQPQHF. CDR3 coding DNA: TGTGCCAGCAGTTTCCAGGGGAATCAGCCCCAGCATTTT.

By share of the sample, this clone is medium-sized. The V and J genes are TRBV7-3 and TRBJ2-1; 7 bases are a match to TRBD1. Germline CDR1 is SGHTA and CDR2 is FQGTGA. The CDR3 sequence is 13 residues long. With 5 bases clipped from V and 8 bases from J, the junction kept 6 bases outside the gene matches. The CDR3 coding sequence is TGTGCCAGCAGCGTTGGGACAGTGTATGAGCAGTTCTTC. It encodes CASSVGTVYEQFF.

The sample holds a few counts of this clone. V gene TRBV24-1 combines with J gene TRBJ1-5, with 10 bases fitting TRBD1. Trimming at V came to 3 bases and at J to 2 bases, leaving 3 bases not matched to a gene. Germline-derived CDR1 and CDR2 are KGHDR and SFDVKD. CDR3 length: 16 residues. As DNA, the CDR3 is TGTGCCACCAGTGATGCCGGGACAGGGGGCAATCAGCCCCAGCATTTT. It encodes CATSDAGTGGNQPQHF.

The chain uses TRBV9 and TRBJ2-1, with 8 bases lining up with TRBD1. The germline V gene encodes CDR1 SGDLS and CDR2 YYNGEE. Germline trimming cut 3 bases from V and 0 bases from J; bases unmatched to any gene: 14. CDR3 size: 19 residues. CDR3 DNA: TGTGCCAGCAGCGCTTATGGACAGGGACATCCGACCTCCTACAATGAGCAGTTCTTC. Encoded protein: CASSAYGQGHPTSYNEQFF.

This clone was seen at least ten times. Other DNA sequences in the sample encode the same CDR3. The chain joins TRBV5-4 to TRBJ2-3; a weak D match, TRBD1 (5 bases). The V end lost 4 bases, the J end lost 3 bases, and 9 bases lay between the germline ends. The length of the CDR3 is 13 residues. Germline CDR1 is SGHNT and CDR2 is YYREEE (reference sequence). CDR3 protein: CASSLAGTDTQYF. The CDR3 region has the DNA TGTGCCAGCAGCCTCGCAGGGACAGATACGCAGTATTTT.

The gene calls are TRBV30 and TRBJ2-5; TRBD1 matches at 7 bases. The ends lost 5 bases at V and 7 bases at J; junction bases unmatched: 13. The germline gives CDR1 GTSNPN, CDR2 SVGIG (reference sequence). This CDR3 comprises 14 residues. The CDR3 DNA reads as TGTGCCTGGGGCTTACCAGGGGGTGGTTCGACCCAGTACTTC. Protein sequence: CAWGLPGGGSTQYF.

This clone was observed a single time. V gene TRBV5-1 combines with J gene TRBJ2-7; possible D gene TRBD2, 6 bases. Trimming cost V 6 bases and J 6 bases, with 16 bases left between them. The CDR3 has 13 residues. Germline V gene lookup returns CDR1 SGHRS and CDR2 YFSETQ. CDR3 sequence: CASMGSGFSEQYF. The CDR3 nucleotides are TGCGCCAGCATGGGGAGCGGGTTTTCCGAGCAGTACTTC.

The chain carries TRBV11-3 and TRBJ2-1, with 9 bases matching TRBD2. After removal of 1 base from V and 5 bases from J, the junction contained 9 bases not matched to a gene. CDR3 length: 17 residues. Germline loops: CDR1 SGHNT, CDR2 YENEEA. This CDR3 reads CASSLVRLAGGHNEQFF. The CDR3 DNA follows: TGTGCCAGCAGCTTAGTGCGGCTGGCGGGAGGGCACAATGAGCAGTTCTTC.

The rearrangement uses TRBV24-1 and TRBJ2-1, with 10 bases that match TRBD1. V shed 6 bases and J 2 bases; nucleotides not matched to a gene: 6. The CDR3 totals 16 residues. In germline, CDR1 is KGHDR, CDR2 SFDVKD. CDR3 sequence (DNA): TGTGCCACCAGTTTAAGTGGACAGGGGGCCTACAATGAGCAGTTCTTC. Protein sequence: CATSLSGQGAYNEQFF.

This chain uses TRBV5-8 with TRBJ1-5; a possible D gene is TRBD1 (6 bases). The CDR3 spans 14 residues. The V gene lost 1 base and the J gene lost 2 bases, with 7 bases spanning the gap. Germline values: CDR1 SGHTS, CDR2 YDEGEE. This chain's CDR3 is CASSLRTGNQPQHF. CDR3 DNA: TGTGCCAGCAGCTTGCGGACAGGCAATCAGCCCCAGCATTTT. Based on the CDR3 plus reference TRBV5-8 and TRBJ1-5, the full variable domain is EAGVTQSPTHLIKTRGQQATLRCSPISGHTSVYWYQQALGLGLQFLLWYDEGEERNRGNFPPRFSGRQFPNYSSELNVNALELEDSALYLCASSLRTGNQPQHFGDGTRLSIL.

The V and J genes are TRBV7-3 and TRBJ1-1; 8 positions agree with TRBD1. V shed 5 bases and J 6 bases; nucleotides not matched to a gene: 11. The CDR3 runs to 15 residues. The germline V gene has CDR1 SGHTA and CDR2 FQGTGA. The CDR3, as DNA: TGTGCCAGCAGCCCAGGGGGCGGGGGTTTCGCTGAAGCTTTCTTT. The encoded protein is CASSPGGGGFAEAFF.

The V gene is TRBV19, the J gene TRBJ2-7; D ambiguous. V was trimmed by 3 bases and J by 2 bases, leaving 8 bases between them. Germline values: CDR1 LNHDA, CDR2 SQIVND (reference sequence). CDR3 length: 13 residues. CDR3 residues: CASSMSDTYEQYF. The CDR3 DNA is TGTGCCAGTAGTATGAGTGACACCTACGAGCAGTACTTC.

The rearrangement links TRBV4-3 to TRBJ2-1, with TRBD2 matching over 12 bases. V was pared by 1 base and J by 6 bases, with 7 bases of the junction left unmatched. CDR3 size: 17 residues. Germline CDR1 LGHNA, CDR2 YSLEER. DNA of the CDR3: TGCGCCAGCAGCCAAGGGACTAGCGGGATCTCGTCCAATGAGCAGTTCTTC. This translates into CASSQGTSGISSNEQFF.

The J gene is TRBJ1-5, the V gene TRBV6-6; D remains ambiguous. Trimming left V 2 bases short and J 5 bases short, with 10 bases between. CDR1 and CDR2 (germline): MNHNY, SVGAGI (reference sequence). This CDR3 is built from 14 residues. In DNA form, the CDR3 reads TGTGCCAGCAGTTACGGCACCAAAGATCAGCCCCAGCATTTT. Translated, it gives CASSYGTKDQPQHF.

V gene TRBV4-3 combines with J gene TRBJ1-2; tentatively, D is TRBD1 (5 bases). Looked up from germline, CDR1 is LGHNA and CDR2 is YSLEER. Deletions cut 1 base from V and 3 bases from J, with 15 bases between. The CDR3 length is 16 residues. CDR3 DNA: TGCGCCAGCAGCCAAGTCTGGGCCGGAGGGGACTATGGCTACACCTTC. Its translation: CASSQVWAGGDYGYTF.

The V and J genes are TRBV3-1 (or the pseudogene TRBV3-2) and TRBJ2-5, with D possibly being TRBD1 (5 bases). The CDR3 sequence is 14 residues long. Trimming removed 2 bases from V and 4 bases from J, with 11 bases in between. Looked up from germline, CDR1 is LGHDT and CDR2 is YNNKEL (reference sequence). CDR3 amino acids: CASSQPNRPETQYF. The CDR3, as DNA: TGTGCCAGCAGCCAACCGAACAGGCCAGAGACCCAGTACTTC.

The chain is built from TRBV19 and TRBJ2-3, with 10 bases matching TRBD2. From germline, CDR1 is LNHDA and CDR2 SQIVND (reference sequence). The J segment lost 4 bases and the V segment lost 5 bases, leaving 6 bases of the junction unmatched. CDR3 length: 15 amino acids. The CDR3 sequence: CASSPLAGDSDTQYF. The CDR3 nucleotides are TGTGCCAGTAGTCCTCTAGCGGGAGACTCAGATACGCAGTATTTT.